This passage covers 32 T cell receptor beta chains from one sample sequenced in a study of T cells in Graves' hyperthyroidism and ophthalmopathy. RNA transcripts served as the template for amplifying TCR beta CDR3 regions. The HTBI primer set served for first-round RT-PCR of the TCR CDR3. Each CDR3 protein is one row after TCRdb ran MiXCR on the multiplex PCR reads. The data contain a few hundred thousand distinct CDR3 sequences, under 25% of them seen just once; the ten biggest clones take up under 55%. The specimen sequenced was blood. These receptors came from a woman in her forties or fifties with Graves' hyperthyroidism.

Concerning this clonotype itself: A much larger clonotype is one base distant, so this may be a read error. The CDR3 DNA sequence: TGCGCCAGCAGCTTGGAGGTCAGGGTGAACTATGGCTACACCTTC. As protein: CASSLEVRVNYGYTF. The genes are TRBV5-1 and TRBJ1-2; perhaps TRBD1 as D (5 bases). This CDR3 contains 15 residues. V gave up 0 bases and J gave up 2 bases, with 11 bases separating them. Germline V CDR1 and CDR2: SGHRS, YFSETQ.

This clonotype has ten or more counts. V usage is TRBV30 and J usage is TRBJ2-7, with TRBD1 as a possible D gene (6 bases). The CDR3 is 13 residues long. V was trimmed by 2 bases and J by 5 bases, leaving 13 bases between them. From germline, CDR1 is GTSNPN and CDR2 SVGIG (reference sequence). In nucleotides, the CDR3 is TGTGCCTGGAGTAGGCACGAGGGGGACGAGCAGTACTTC. Protein product: CAWSRHEGDEQYF.

This clonotype was seen ten or more times. The rearrangement uses TRBV15 and TRBJ2-7; no clear D. Germline lookup yields CDR1 LNHNV and CDR2 YYDKDF (reference sequence). There are 14 residues in the CDR3. The V gene lost 0 bases and the J gene lost 2 bases, with 8 bases spanning the gap. The CDR3 sequence is CATSRDKGPYEQYF. The CDR3 DNA sequence: TGTGCCACCAGCAGAGATAAGGGCCCCTACGAGCAGTACTTC.

This clonotype appeared many times. The chain uses TRBV3-1 and TRBJ2-7; D possibly corresponds to TRBD1 (6 bases). The CDR3 has 14 amino acids. Trimming shortened V by 3 bases and J by 2 bases, and 11 bases separated the two germline ends. In germline, CDR1 is LGHDT, CDR2 YNNKEL (reference sequence). The CDR3 loop is CASSHDTGTYEQYF. The DNA of the CDR3 is TGTGCCAGCAGCCATGACACAGGGACCTACGAGCAGTACTTC.

This clonotype was recorded at least ten times. The V gene is TRBV20-1, the J gene TRBJ1-1, with TRBD1 as a possible D gene (5 bases). V was trimmed by 1 base and J by 0 bases, leaving 12 bases between them. The CDR3 extends over 15 amino acids. Germline-derived CDR1 and CDR2 are DFQATT and SNEGSKA (reference sequence). The CDR3 DNA reads as TGCAGTGCTAGAGGGGGACGAGGACTGAACACTGAAGCTTTCTTT. Amino acid sequence: CSARGGRGLNTEAFF.

The V call is TRBV2, the J call TRBJ2-7; 9 bases align to TRBD1. The CDR3 consists of 14 residues. The germline gives CDR1 SNHLY, CDR2 FYNNEI. Trimming removed 6 bases from V and 2 bases from J; junction bases left unmatched: 5. This CDR3 reads CASRRDRATYEQYF. The CDR3 nucleotides are TGTGCCAGCAGAAGGGACAGGGCCACCTACGAGCAGTACTTC.

This clonotype was observed a handful of times. CDR3 region: CASSGQGSTYEQYF. The CDR3 region has the DNA TGTGCCAGCAGCGGACAGGGTAGCACCTACGAGCAGTACTTC. The chain uses TRBV9 and TRBJ2-7, with TRBD1 matching over 7 bases. The CDR3 is made up of 14 amino acids. CDR1 and CDR2 (germline): SGDLS, YYNGEE. The V segment lost 3 bases and the J segment 2 bases; nucleotides outside the gene matches: 5.

This clonotype was picked up many times. The rearrangement links TRBV27 to TRBJ2-1, with 7 bases lining up with TRBD1. CDR3 length: 14 amino acids. Germline V gene data show CDR1 as MNHEY and CDR2 as SMNVEV (reference sequence). V gave up 6 bases and J gave up 2 bases; unmatched junction bases: 4. The CDR3: CASSRGSAYNEQFF. CDR3 coding DNA: TGTGCCAGCAGCAGGGGGTCTGCCTACAATGAGCAGTTCTTC.

This clonotype has a count of ten or more. The CDR3 DNA is TGTGCCAGCAGCCCCCGGGACAGAAACACCGGGGAGCTGTTTTTT. As protein: CASSPRDRNTGELFF. The chain links TRBV5-6 to TRBJ2-2, with 7 bases identical to TRBD1. With V trimmed by 4 bases and J by 2 bases, 5 bases remained unmatched. Germline V lookup: CDR1 SGHDT, CDR2 YYEEEE. The CDR3 totals 15 residues.

At least ten counts were recorded for this clonotype. CDR3 sequence (DNA): TGCGCCAGCAGCCCGGCAGGGAGCTCCTATAATTCACCCCTCCACTTT. Its translation is CASSPAGSSYNSPLHF. The V and J genes are TRBV5-1 and TRBJ1-6, with a weak D call TRBD1 (5 bases). Germline CDR1 is SGHRS and CDR2 is YFSETQ. Trimming took 4 bases from V and 0 from J, leaving 11 bases between them. This CDR3 spans 16 amino acids.

This clonotype was detected ten times or more. The V call is TRBV11-3, the J call TRBJ2-2; 7 nucleotides agree with TRBD1. V lost 4 bases, J lost 7 bases, and 9 bases stayed unmatched. This CDR3 region has 15 residues. Per germline, CDR1 SGHNT and CDR2 YENEEA. The CDR3 DNA follows: TGTGCCAGCAGCTCCGGGACAGCTCCTTACGGGGAGCTGTTTTTT. Translation gives CASSSGTAPYGELFF.

V gene TRBV20-1 combines with J gene TRBJ2-2; 11 positions agree with TRBD2. The CDR3 has 15 residues. The germline gives CDR1 DFQATT, CDR2 SNEGSKA (reference sequence). V trimming: 6 bases; J trimming: 3 bases; junction bases outside the gene matches: 6. CDR3: CSAPTSGRYTGELFF. CDR3 nucleotide sequence: TGCAGTGCCCCAACTAGCGGGAGATACACCGGGGAGCTGTTTTTT.

This clonotype occurred many times. The genes are TRBV5-1 and TRBJ2-7; a weak D match, TRBD2 (6 bases). Trimming removed 6 bases at V and 4 bases at J, with 17 bases between. This CDR3 spans 14 amino acids. CDR1 is SGHRS, CDR2 YFSETQ, per germline. CDR3 nucleotides: TGCGCCAGCACTTGGACGGGGGAGGATTACGAGCAGTACTTC. This sequence encodes CASTWTGEDYEQYF.

This clonotype was counted at least ten times. The CDR3, as DNA: TGTGCCAGCAGAATTGGGAGGGCCCGGAGGAATGAGCAGTTCTTC. Translated: CASRIGRARRNEQFF. V usage is TRBV5-6 and J usage is TRBJ2-1, with TRBD2 matching 7 bases. The CDR3 has 15 residues. The germline CDR1 and CDR2 sequences are SGHDT and YYEEEE. V gave up 5 bases and J gave up 7 bases; unmatched junction bases: 12.

This clonotype was counted a few times. This rearrangement joins TRBV5-1 to TRBJ2-5; 9 nucleotides match TRBD2. The germline CDR1 and CDR2 sequences are SGHRS and YFSETQ. This CDR3 contains 16 residues. J lost 2 bases, V lost 0 bases, and 5 bases had no gene match. CDR3 in amino acids: CASSLGFAGGQETQYF. Written as DNA, the CDR3 is TGCGCCAGCAGCTTGGGTTTTGCGGGAGGGCAAGAGACCCAGTACTTC.

CDR3 nucleotides: TGTGCCAGCAGTGACGAGGGGCTGGGGGAGACCCAGTACTTC. This sequence encodes CASSDEGLGETQYF. The rearrangement uses TRBV28 and TRBJ2-5; D is perhaps TRBD1 or TRBD2 (5 bases each). The CDR3 spans 14 residues. CDR1 and CDR2 from the germline V gene are MDHEN and SYDVKM. V lost 5 bases and J lost 5, with 15 bases in between.

The V call is TRBV20-1, the J call TRBJ1-5, with 10 bases identical to TRBD1. CDR1 is DFQATT, CDR2 SNEGSKA, per germline (reference sequence). The junction had 9 bases not matched to a gene; V was cut back by 1 base and J by 6 bases. The CDR3 has 16 residues. CDR3 region: CSARADGTGDSQPQHF. For the CDR3, the DNA is TGCAGTGCTAGAGCCGACGGGACAGGGGATTCTCAGCCCCAGCATTTT.

In this sample, this clonotype turned up a few times. This chain joins TRBV2 and TRBJ2-7, with 12 bases aligning to TRBD2. This CDR3 region has 14 residues. CDR1 SNHLY and CDR2 FYNNEI come from the germline V gene. After removal of 4 bases from V and 4 bases from J, the junction contained 2 bases not matched to a gene. The CDR3 sequence: CASSVGTSGYEQYF. The CDR3 nucleotides are TGTGCCAGCAGTGTTGGGACTAGCGGGTACGAGCAGTACTTC.

This clonotype has more than one count but fewer than ten. It is unclear where the CDR3 begins or ends on the DNA, so no DNA is shown, and the CDR3 is as TCRdb lists it. V is TRBV7-9 and J is TRBJ1-2. Counting both end residues, the CDR3 totals 15 amino acids. The germline V gene encodes CDR1 SEHNR and CDR2 FQNEAQ (reference sequence). CDR3: CASSTSTSSNYGYTF.

The chain couples TRBV12-3 or TRBV12-4 to TRBJ1-6, with D possibly TRBD1 on 5 matching bases. The CDR3 contains 14 residues. Deletions cut 7 bases from V and 6 bases from J, with 13 bases between. CDR3 DNA: TGTGCCAGCAATCGGGGGGGGTCTAATTCACCCCTCCACTTT. It yields the protein CASNRGGSNSPLHF.

The rearrangement joins TRBV18 to TRBJ2-5; 7 bases are shared with TRBD1. J gave up 2 bases and V 2 bases, and 8 bases lay outside the gene matches. The CDR3 length is 16 residues. The V gene's germline CDR1 is KGHSH and CDR2 LQKENI. The CDR3 region is CASSPGITGAQETQYF. Here the CDR3 DNA reads TGTGCCAGCTCACCAGGGATCACAGGGGCACAAGAGACCCAGTACTTC.

Many counts were recorded for this clonotype. The chain recombines TRBV19 with TRBJ1-2, with TRBD1 as a possible D gene (5 bases). With 1 base removed from V and 2 bases from J, the gap between germline ends came to 11 bases. Germline V gives CDR1 LNHDA, CDR2 SQIVND (reference sequence). The CDR3 is 15 amino acids. In DNA, the CDR3 is TGTGCCAGTAGTATAGCGACGGGACGGAACTATGGCTACACCTTC. Translation gives CASSIATGRNYGYTF. The full variable domain, rest sourced from reference TRBV19 and TRBJ1-2, is DGGITQSPKYLFRKEGQNVTLSCEQNLNHDAMYWYRQDPGQGLRLIYYSQIVNDFQKGDIAEGYSVSREKKESFPLTVTSAQKNPTAFYLCASSIATGRNYGYTFGSGTRLTVV.

The chain joins TRBV25-1 to TRBJ2-1; no firm D call. The CDR3 spans 11 residues. Germline V gene data show CDR1 as MGHDK and CDR2 as SYGVNS. Deletions cut 8 bases from V and 6 bases from J, with 8 bases between. In DNA form, the CDR3 reads TGTGCCAGCTTCTGGGTCAATGAGCAGTTCTTC. Protein sequence: CASFWVNEQFF.

J is TRBJ1-1 and V is TRBV20-1; a weak D match, TRBD1 (5 bases). This CDR3 is 13 amino acids long. With 2 bases removed from V and 0 bases from J, the gap between germline ends came to 7 bases. Germline CDR1 and CDR2: DFQATT and SNEGSKA (reference sequence). CDR3 bases: TGCAGTGCTAGAAGACAGCTGAACACTGAAGCTTTCTTT. Protein product: CSARRQLNTEAFF.

This clonotype was counted ten times or more. This CDR3 reads CASSEEVTNYGYTF. For the CDR3, the DNA is TGTGCCAGCAGCGAGGAGGTGACTAACTATGGCTACACCTTC. The chain uses TRBV4-2 and TRBJ1-2; D is unresolved. This CDR3 comprises 14 residues. Germline V gene sequence: CDR1 LGHNA, CDR2 YNFKEQ. Deletions cut 5 bases from V and 0 bases from J, with 10 bases between.

This clonotype has at least ten counts. The J gene is TRBJ2-7, the V gene TRBV30, with D perhaps TRBD2 (6 bases). CDR1 GTSNPN and CDR2 SVGIG come from the germline V gene (reference sequence). V was cut by 4 bases and J by 3 bases, with 16 bases left in between. The CDR3 covers 14 residues. The CDR3 sequence: CAWKTSGLYYEQYF. CDR3 DNA: TGTGCCTGGAAGACGTCGGGACTGTACTACGAGCAGTACTTC.

This clonotype was seen more than once but under ten times. The chain carries TRBV3-1 and TRBJ2-7; a possible D gene is TRBD1 (7 bases). The CDR3 is 12 residues long. Trimming took 4 bases from V and 8 from J, leaving 12 bases between them. Germline-derived CDR1 and CDR2 are LGHDT and YNNKEL (reference sequence). CDR3 in DNA: TGTGCCAGCAGCCGCAGGGGGGACCAGCAGTACTTC. This encodes CASSRRGDQQYF.

This clonotype occurred many times. The chain has TRBV6-1 and TRBJ2-7, with D possibly called TRBD1 or TRBD2 (5 bases each). V was clipped by 6 bases and J by 8 bases, with 20 bases between them. The CDR3 spans 14 residues. Per germline, CDR1 MNHNS and CDR2 SASEGT. The CDR3 DNA follows: TGTGCCAGCAGGAAAGACGGGACGCAAGGCCAGCAGTACTTC. It is translated as CASRKDGTQGQQYF.

The table lists this clonotype with many counts. The chain combines TRBV6-2 or TRBV6-3 with TRBJ2-5, with D unclear. This CDR3 is built from 12 residues. The germline gives CDR1 MNHEY, CDR2 SVGEGT. The V gene lost 0 bases and the J gene lost 5 bases, with 4 bases spanning the gap. The CDR3 DNA follows: TGTGCCAGCAGTTACTCGGCCGAGACCCAGTACTTC. Translated: CASSYSAETQYF.

This clonotype was recorded many times. V and J are TRBV5-8 and TRBJ1-6; D may be TRBD1 (5 bases). CDR1 and CDR2 (germline): SGHTS, YDEGEE. Trimming stripped 9 bases from V and 6 bases from J, with 16 bases between. CDR3 length: 14 residues. CDR3 sequence (DNA): TGTGCCAACTCCTTGGGACGGCCTAATTCACCCCTCCACTTT. This codes for CANSLGRPNSPLHF.

This clonotype showed up just a few times. The genes are TRBV7-3 and TRBJ2-2; the match to TRBD2 covers 10 bases. Germline V gene lookup returns CDR1 SGHTA and CDR2 FQGTGA. V lost 5 bases, J lost 4 bases, and 7 bases stayed unmatched. The CDR3 contains 16 residues. Written as DNA, the CDR3 is TGTGCCAGCAGCCCACTCAGCGGGAGGGTCACCGGGGAGCTGTTTTTT. It yields the protein CASSPLSGRVTGELFF. Full variable domain (rest looked up from reference TRBV7-3 and TRBJ2-2): GAGVSQTPSNKVTEKGKYVELRCDPISGHTALYWYRQSLGQGPEFLIYFQGTGAADDSGLPNDRFFAVRPEGSVSTLKIQRTERGDSAVYLCASSPLSGRVTGELFFGEGSRLTVL.

The chain is built from TRBV2 and TRBJ1-5; D is possibly TRBD1 (6 bases). With 7 bases removed from V and 0 bases from J, the gap between germline ends came to 10 bases. Germline V CDR1 and CDR2: SNHLY, FYNNEI. The length of the CDR3 is 14 residues. The CDR3 protein is CASTQGYSNQPQHF. The CDR3 DNA is TGTGCCAGCACCCAGGGGTATAGCAATCAGCCCCAGCATTTT.